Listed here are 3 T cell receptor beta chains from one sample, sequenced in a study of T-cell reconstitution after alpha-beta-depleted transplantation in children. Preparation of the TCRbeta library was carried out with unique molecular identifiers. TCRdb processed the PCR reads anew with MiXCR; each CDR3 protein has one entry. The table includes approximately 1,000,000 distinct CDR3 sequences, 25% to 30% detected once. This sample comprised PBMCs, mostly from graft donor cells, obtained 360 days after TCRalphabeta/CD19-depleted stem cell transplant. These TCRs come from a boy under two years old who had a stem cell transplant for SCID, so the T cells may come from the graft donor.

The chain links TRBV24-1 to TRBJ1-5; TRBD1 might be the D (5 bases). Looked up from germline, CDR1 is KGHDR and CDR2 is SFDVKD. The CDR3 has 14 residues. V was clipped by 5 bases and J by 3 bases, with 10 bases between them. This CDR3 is CATSVGGYNQPQHF. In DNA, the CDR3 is TGTGCCACCAGTGTCGGGGGATACAATCAGCCCCAGCATTTT.

This CDR3 is CASSLIVGPTGELFF. CDR3 DNA sequence: TGCGCCAGCAGCTTGATCGTGGGTCCAACCGGGGAGCTGTTTTTT. This chain joins TRBV5-1 and TRBJ2-2; D gene uncertain. V was shortened by 1 base and J by 5 bases, with 12 bases between the two germline ends. CDR3 length equals 15 residues. Germline V gives CDR1 SGHRS, CDR2 YFSETQ. The full variable domain, with the rest looked up from reference TRBV5-1 and TRBJ2-2, is KAGVTQTPRYLIKTRGQQVTLSCSPISGHRSVSWYQQTPGQGLQFLFEYFSETQRNKGNFPGRFSGRQFSNSRSEMNVSTLELGDSALYLCASSLIVGPTGELFFGEGSRLTVL.

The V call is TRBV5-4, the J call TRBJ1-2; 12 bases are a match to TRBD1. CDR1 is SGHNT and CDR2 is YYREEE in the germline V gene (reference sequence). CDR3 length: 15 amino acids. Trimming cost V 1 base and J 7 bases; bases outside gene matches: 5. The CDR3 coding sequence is TGTGCCAGCAGCTTGTCGGGACAGGGGGCGAGTGGCTACACCTTC. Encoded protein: CASSLSGQGASGYTF.